This T cell receptor beta chain originates from a study of blood T cell repertoires in COVID-19. Germline CDR1 reads SGHRS; CDR2 reads YFSETQ. V lost 4 bases and J 2 bases, leaving 18 bases between the germline ends. This CDR3 has 16 residues. Clones were sequenced by immunoSEQ multiplex PCR, and TCRdb holds only the in-frame ones, with some missing. The table has over 150,000 clones, around 85% seen once. Material: PBMCs or T cells enriched from blood (not recorded which). The chain employs TRBV5-1 and TRBJ2-5; tentative D call: TRBD1 (6 bases). This TCR was recovered from a woman aged 30 to 39 who had recovered from COVID-19. As DNA, the CDR3 is TGCGCCAGCAGCCCGGGGACACCCGCTCGACAAGAGACCCAGTACTTC. It specifies CASSPGTPARQETQYF.